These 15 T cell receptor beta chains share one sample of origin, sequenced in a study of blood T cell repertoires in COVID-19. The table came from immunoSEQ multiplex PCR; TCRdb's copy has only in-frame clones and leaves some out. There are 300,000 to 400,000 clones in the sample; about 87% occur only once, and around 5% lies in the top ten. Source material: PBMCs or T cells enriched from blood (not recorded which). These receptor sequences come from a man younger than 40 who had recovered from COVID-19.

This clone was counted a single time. CDR3 DNA: TGTGCCAGCAGCGCGGGTGTTTCTGGAAACACCATATATTTT. It codes for CASSAGVSGNTIYF. The gene calls are TRBV7-9 and TRBJ1-3; no reliable D call. V gave up 5 bases and J gave up 1 base, with 9 bases separating them. The V gene's germline CDR1 is SEHNR and CDR2 FQNEAQ (reference sequence). This CDR3 is 14 amino acids long.

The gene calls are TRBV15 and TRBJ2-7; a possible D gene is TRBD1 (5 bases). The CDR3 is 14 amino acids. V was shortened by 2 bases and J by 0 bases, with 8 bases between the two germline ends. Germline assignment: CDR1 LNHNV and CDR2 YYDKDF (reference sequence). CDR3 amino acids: CATSRWGSSYEQYF. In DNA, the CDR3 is TGTGCCACCAGCAGATGGGGCAGCTCCTACGAGCAGTACTTC.

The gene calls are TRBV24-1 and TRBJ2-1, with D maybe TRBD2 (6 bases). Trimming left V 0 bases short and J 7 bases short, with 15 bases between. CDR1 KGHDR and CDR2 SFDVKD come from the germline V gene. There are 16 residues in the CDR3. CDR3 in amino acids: CATSDLKEGTGNEQFF. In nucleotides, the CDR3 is TGTGCCACCAGTGATTTGAAGGAGGGGACGGGGAATGAGCAGTTCTTC.

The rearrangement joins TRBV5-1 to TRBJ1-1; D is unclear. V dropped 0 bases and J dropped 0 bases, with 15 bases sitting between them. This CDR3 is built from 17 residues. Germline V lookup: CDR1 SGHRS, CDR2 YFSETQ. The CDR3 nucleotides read TGCGCCAGCAGCTTGGCGGGAACGCCCAGGATGAACACTGAAGCTTTCTTT. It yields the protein CASSLAGTPRMNTEAFF.

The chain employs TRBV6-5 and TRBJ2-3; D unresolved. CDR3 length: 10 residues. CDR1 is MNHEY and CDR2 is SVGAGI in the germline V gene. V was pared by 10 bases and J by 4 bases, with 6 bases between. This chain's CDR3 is CATFADTQYF. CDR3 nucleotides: TGTGCCACGTTCGCAGATACGCAGTATTTT.

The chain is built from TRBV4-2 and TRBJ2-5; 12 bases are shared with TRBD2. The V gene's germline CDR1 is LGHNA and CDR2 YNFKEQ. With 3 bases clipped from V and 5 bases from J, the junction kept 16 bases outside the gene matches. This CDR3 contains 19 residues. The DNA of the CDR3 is TGTGCCAGCAGCCAGGTTAAGCGACTAGCGGGGGTGGTTGGGGAGACCCAGTACTTC. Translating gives CASSQVKRLAGVVGETQYF.

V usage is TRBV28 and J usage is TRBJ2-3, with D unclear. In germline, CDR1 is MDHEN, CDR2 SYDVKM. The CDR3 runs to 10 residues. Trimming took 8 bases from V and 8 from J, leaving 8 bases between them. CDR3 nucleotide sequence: TGTGCCAGCTCCTCCGGTACGCAGTATTTT. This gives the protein CASSSGTQYF. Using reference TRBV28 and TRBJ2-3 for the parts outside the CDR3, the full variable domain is DVKVTQSSRYLVKRTGEKVFLECVQDMDHENMFWYRQDPGLGLRLIYFSYDVKMKEKGDIPEGYSVSREKKERFSLILESASTNQTSMYLCASSSGTQYFGPGTRLTVL.

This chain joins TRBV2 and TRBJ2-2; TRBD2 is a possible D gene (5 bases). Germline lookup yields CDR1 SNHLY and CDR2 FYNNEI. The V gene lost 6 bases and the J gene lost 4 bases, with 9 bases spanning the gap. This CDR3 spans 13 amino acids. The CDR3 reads CASRDSRTGELFF. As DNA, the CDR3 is TGTGCCAGCAGGGACTCTCGCACCGGGGAGCTGTTTTTT.

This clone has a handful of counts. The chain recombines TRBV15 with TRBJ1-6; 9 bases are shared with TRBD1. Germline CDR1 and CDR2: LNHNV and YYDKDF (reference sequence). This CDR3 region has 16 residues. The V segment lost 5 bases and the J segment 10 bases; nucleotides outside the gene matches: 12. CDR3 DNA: TGTGCCACCAGCCTACAGGGGGCGAACGGAAGATCACCCCTCCACTTT. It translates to CATSLQGANGRSPLHF.

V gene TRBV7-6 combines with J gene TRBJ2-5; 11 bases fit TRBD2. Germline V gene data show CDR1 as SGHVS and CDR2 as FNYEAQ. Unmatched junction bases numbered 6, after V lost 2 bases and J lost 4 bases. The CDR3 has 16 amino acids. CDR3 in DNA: TGTGCCAGCAGCTTAACTAGCGGGGGCCGGGGAGAGACCCAGTACTTC. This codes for CASSLTSGGRGETQYF.

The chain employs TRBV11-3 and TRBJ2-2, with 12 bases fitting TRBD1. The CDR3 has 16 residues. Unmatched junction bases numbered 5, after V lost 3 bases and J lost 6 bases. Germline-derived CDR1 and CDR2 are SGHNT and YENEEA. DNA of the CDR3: TGTGCCAGCAGCTTGGGGACAGGGGGCGAATCCGGGGAGCTGTTTTTT. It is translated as CASSLGTGGESGELFF. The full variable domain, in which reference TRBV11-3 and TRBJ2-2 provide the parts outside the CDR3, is EAGVVQSPRYKIIEKKQPVAFWCNPISGHNTLYWYLQNLGQGPELLIRYENEEAVDDSQLPKDRFSAERLKGVDSTLKIQPAELGDSAVYLCASSLGTGGESGELFFGEGSRLTVL.

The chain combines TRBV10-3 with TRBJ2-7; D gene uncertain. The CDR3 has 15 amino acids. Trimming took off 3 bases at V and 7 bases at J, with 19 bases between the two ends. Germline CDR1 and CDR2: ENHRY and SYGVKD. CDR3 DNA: TGTGCCATCAGTGATGTAGACACCAGGCCGTCTGAGCAGTACTTC. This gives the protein CAISDVDTRPSEQYF.

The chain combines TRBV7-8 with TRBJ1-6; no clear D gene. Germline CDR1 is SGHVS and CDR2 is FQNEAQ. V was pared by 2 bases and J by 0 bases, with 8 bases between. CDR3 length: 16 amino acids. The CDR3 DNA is TGTGCCAGCAGCTTACGGGGAAGCTCCTATAATTCACCCCTCCACTTT. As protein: CASSLRGSSYNSPLHF.

CDR3 DNA: TGTGCCAGCAATCCGGCAGGGCCCGGGGAGCTGTTTTTT. Translating it yields CASNPAGPGELFF. The chain carries TRBV9 and TRBJ2-2; maybe TRBD1 (5 bases). Germline loops: CDR1 SGDLS, CDR2 YYNGEE. V lost 6 bases and J 6 bases, leaving 12 bases between the germline ends. The CDR3 contains 13 residues.

The CDR3 nucleotides read TGTGCCAGCTCACTCGGACAGCAGAACACTGAAGCTTTCTTT. Protein product: CASSLGQQNTEAFF. The rearrangement uses TRBV18 and TRBJ1-1; tentative D call: TRBD1 (6 bases). Germline V lookup: CDR1 KGHSH, CDR2 LQKENI. Between the trimmed V and J ends, which lost 4 bases and 1 base, there was a span of 10 bases. The CDR3 spans 14 residues.